These 25 T cell receptor beta chains were all obtained from the same sample, sequenced in a study of Ad26.COV2.S vaccination and SARS-CoV-2 variants. Here immunoSEQ multiplex PCR was the method, and the copy in TCRdb shows in-frame clones only, minus some. The sample lists about 350,000 clones, 85% to 90% occurring once. Sample treatment: roughly 18 received Ad26.COV2.S at low or high dose, single or two shots; roughly five received placebo; per-sample allocation not given. Samples came from day 63 after the first vaccine or placebo injection. Here the sequenced sample was peripheral blood, taken in a trial of Ad26.COV2.S vaccine versus placebo. These receptors were obtained from a person aged 18-65 years who received the Ad26.COV2.S COVID-19 vaccine or a placebo.

The chain carries TRBV5-6 and TRBJ1-4; D is unclear. Germline V lookup: CDR1 SGHDT, CDR2 YYEEEE. Trimming took 2 bases from V and 4 from J, leaving 18 bases between them. This CDR3 has 17 residues. The CDR3 DNA reads as TGTGCCAGCAGCTTCCGGGGTGTGACGCTTCATAATGAAAAACTGTTTTTT. Amino acids: CASSFRGVTLHNEKLFF.

Regarding this clone: One end of the junction varies from germline; a read error may be responsible. This chain connects TRBV5-4 to TRBJ2-3; D unresolved. Per germline, CDR1 SGHNT and CDR2 YYREEE (reference sequence). The CDR3 spans 14 residues. Here the CDR3 reads CASSFGSSTDTQYF. CDR3 DNA sequence: TGCGCCAGCAGCTTCGGGTCCAGCACAGATACGCAGTATTTT.

V and J are TRBV27 and TRBJ2-3; D may be TRBD2 (5 bases). Between the trimmed V and J ends, which lost 3 bases and 0 bases, there was a span of 16 bases. The CDR3 is made up of 17 amino acids. Germline V lookup: CDR1 MNHEY, CDR2 SMNVEV (reference sequence). The CDR3 protein is CASSFLGLRISTDTQYF. The CDR3 region has the DNA TGTGCCAGCAGTTTCCTCGGACTTAGAATCAGCACAGATACGCAGTATTTT.

The chain employs TRBV19 and TRBJ1-1; no clear D gene. Germline loops: CDR1 LNHDA, CDR2 SQIVND (reference sequence). This CDR3 region has 13 residues. V dropped 5 bases and J dropped 6 bases, with 13 bases sitting between them. In DNA, the CDR3 is TGTGCCAGTAGTCCACATATTAAGGCTGAAGCTTTCTTT. Protein sequence: CASSPHIKAEAFF.

The chain has TRBV9 and TRBJ2-1, with TRBD1 matching over 9 bases. Per the germline V gene, CDR1 is SGDLS and CDR2 is YYNGEE. The CDR3 has 14 amino acids. After removal of 4 bases from V and 4 bases from J, the junction contained 3 bases not matched to a gene. CDR3 sequence: CASSYGTGYNEQFF. The DNA of the CDR3 is TGTGCCAGCAGCTACGGGACAGGGTACAATGAGCAGTTCTTC. Together with reference TRBV9 and TRBJ2-1, the CDR3 gives the full variable domain: DSGVTQTPKHLITATGQRVTLRCSPRSGDLSVYWYQQSLDQGLQFLIQYYNGEERAKGNILERFSAQQFPDLHSELNLSSLELGDSALYFCASSYGTGYNEQFFGPGTRLTVL.

The V gene is TRBV7-9, the J gene TRBJ2-1, with 10 nucleotides matching TRBD2. The J segment lost 8 bases and the V segment lost 4 bases, leaving 14 bases of the junction unmatched. Germline V gene sequence: CDR1 SEHNR, CDR2 FQNEAQ (reference sequence). The CDR3 has 17 residues. CDR3 amino acids: CASSSPLIAGGGDEQFF. The CDR3 DNA reads as TGTGCCAGCAGCTCCCCTTTAATAGCGGGGGGAGGGGATGAGCAGTTCTTC.

The rearrangement links TRBV18 to TRBJ2-7; weak D call: TRBD1 (6 bases). The germline CDR1 and CDR2 sequences are KGHSH and LQKENI. With 1 base removed from V and 0 bases from J, the gap between germline ends came to 7 bases. CDR3 length: 14 amino acids. CDR3 sequence reads: CASSPLRGSYEQYF. The CDR3 DNA reads as TGTGCCAGCTCACCACTCAGGGGCTCCTACGAGCAGTACTTC.

The CDR3: CASSLRGFAGYHEQFF. CDR3 in DNA: TGTGCCAGCAGCTTGAGGGGGTTCGCAGGGTACCATGAGCAGTTCTTC. The chain uses TRBV5-6 and TRBJ2-1, with TRBD1 as a possible D gene (6 bases). CDR3 size: 16 residues. Germline-derived CDR1 and CDR2 are SGHDT and YYEEEE. Trimming removed 1 base at V and 8 bases at J, with 19 bases between.

The genes are TRBV7-2 and TRBJ2-1; 8 nucleotides agree with TRBD2. This CDR3 region has 16 residues. The germline CDR1 and CDR2 sequences are SGHTA and FQGNSA. The trim removed 1 base at V and 7 bases at J, leaving 9 bases unmatched. The CDR3 coding sequence is TGTGCCAGCAGCTTAGAAAGCGGGGGACGGTTGAATGAGCAGTTCTTC. Translated, it gives CASSLESGGRLNEQFF.

The chain uses TRBV7-9 and TRBJ2-5; 8 bases align to TRBD1. Germline V gene lookup returns CDR1 SEHNR and CDR2 FQNEAQ (reference sequence). The length of the CDR3 is 17 residues. V gave up 0 bases and J gave up 5 bases; unmatched junction bases: 11. CDR3 region: CASSLASGGRAGETQYF. The CDR3 coding sequence is TGTGCCAGCAGCTTAGCCTCAGGGGGCCGGGCAGGGGAGACCCAGTACTTC.

In its sample, this clone was seen once. V usage is TRBV28 and J usage is TRBJ1-1; D is ambiguous. The CDR3 totals 10 residues. Trimming cost V 8 bases and J 2 bases, with 3 bases left between them. The germline V gene encodes CDR1 MDHEN and CDR2 SYDVKM. Here the CDR3 DNA reads TGTGCCAGCTTTAACACTGAAGCTTTCTTT. Its translation is CASFNTEAFF.

This clone was seen just once. CDR3 nucleotide sequence: TGTGCCAGCAGTTACTCGAAGGGGGAAGAGACCCAGTACTTC. This gives the protein CASSYSKGEETQYF. J is TRBJ2-5 and V is TRBV6-5, with D perhaps matching TRBD1 (6 bases). V was pared by 0 bases and J by 3 bases, with 8 bases between. Per the germline V gene, CDR1 is MNHEY and CDR2 is SVGAGI. The CDR3 consists of 14 residues.

The CDR3 protein is CASSVVPGSNEQFF. The CDR3 coding sequence is TGTGCCAGCAGCGTAGTGCCAGGGTCCAATGAGCAGTTCTTC. This chain links TRBV9 with TRBJ2-1, with D maybe TRBD1 (5 bases). The CDR3 is made up of 14 amino acids. V was cut by 0 bases and J by 6 bases, with 10 bases left in between. Germline loops: CDR1 SGDLS, CDR2 YYNGEE.

This chain joins TRBV15 and TRBJ2-2; D ambiguous. With 3 bases removed from V and 1 base from J, the gap between germline ends came to 6 bases. This CDR3 region has 14 residues. From germline, CDR1 is LNHNV and CDR2 YYDKDF (reference sequence). The DNA for the CDR3 is TGTGCCACCAGCAGGAACCTGAACACCGGGGAGCTGTTTTTT. Residues: CATSRNLNTGELFF. Complete variable domain (other parts from reference TRBV15 and TRBJ2-2): DAMVIQNPRYQVTQFGKPVTLSCSQTLNHNVMYWYQQKSSQAPKLLFHYYDKDFNNEADTPDNFQSRRPNTSFCFLDIRSPGLGDTAMYLCATSRNLNTGELFFGEGSRLTVL.

The chain employs TRBV27 and TRBJ2-7, with 9 bases fitting TRBD2. The CDR3 extends over 14 amino acids. V lost 7 bases, J lost 6 bases, and 10 bases stayed unmatched. Germline lookup yields CDR1 MNHEY and CDR2 SMNVEV (reference sequence). This CDR3 is CASTLASGMGEQYF. CDR3 DNA: TGTGCCAGCACCTTGGCTAGCGGGATGGGCGAGCAGTACTTC.

This chain joins TRBV5-8 and TRBJ2-1, with 11 bases that match TRBD1. J gave up 4 bases and V 2 bases, and 5 bases lay outside the gene matches. Germline V gives CDR1 SGHTS, CDR2 YDEGEE. This CDR3 is built from 16 residues. This CDR3 reads CASSFTGTGGYNEQFF. The CDR3 DNA reads as TGTGCCAGCAGCTTTACCGGGACAGGGGGATACAATGAGCAGTTCTTC.

V is TRBV7-8 and J is TRBJ2-4; a possible D gene is TRBD1 (5 bases). The CDR3 is made up of 13 amino acids. Germline CDR1 and CDR2: SGHVS and FQNEAQ. Trimming pared 2 bases from V and 6 bases from J, leaving 8 bases between. This CDR3 is CASSLQGGNIQYF. DNA for the CDR3: TGTGCCAGCAGCTTACAGGGTGGAAACATTCAGTACTTC.

The rearrangement links TRBV6-5 to TRBJ1-1; D unclear. CDR1 is MNHEY and CDR2 is SVGAGI in the germline V gene. CDR3 length: 12 residues. V gave up 5 bases and J gave up 8 bases, with 12 bases separating them. In nucleotides, the CDR3 is TGTGCCAGCAGTCCGAGGCTCTCAGAAGCTTTCTTT. Its translation: CASSPRLSEAFF.

The V and J genes are TRBV2 and TRBJ1-2; D is unresolved. Germline V gene sequence: CDR1 SNHLY, CDR2 FYNNEI. V was shortened by 8 bases and J by 2 bases, with 9 bases between the two germline ends. This CDR3 is built from 12 residues. In DNA form, the CDR3 reads TGTGCCAGCCCATCGGGGAACTATGGCTACACCTTC. Its translation is CASPSGNYGYTF.

The chain recombines TRBV19 with TRBJ1-6; D not resolved. The CDR3 is 14 amino acids. From germline, CDR1 is LNHDA and CDR2 SQIVND (reference sequence). Trimming removed 3 bases at V and 0 bases at J, with 3 bases between. The CDR3 protein is CASSISSYNSPLHF. In nucleotides, the CDR3 is TGTGCCAGTAGTATCAGCTCCTATAATTCACCCCTCCACTTT.

This chain links TRBV6-1 with TRBJ1-5; D not certain. Trimming took 3 bases from V and 2 from J, leaving 17 bases between them. CDR1 and CDR2 from the germline V gene are MNHNS and SASEGT. The CDR3 is made up of 17 amino acids. In DNA form, the CDR3 reads TGTGCCAGCAGTGAGTGGGCCGCTCTTGGTGGCAATCAGCCCCAGCATTTT. Its protein is CASSEWAALGGNQPQHF.

The V gene is TRBV2, the J gene TRBJ2-3, with 8 bases that match TRBD2. This CDR3 contains 16 residues. Germline-derived CDR1 and CDR2 are SNHLY and FYNNEI. Trimming took 6 bases from V and 4 from J; bases not matched to a gene: 12. The CDR3 loop reads CASSQPGLEVPDTQYF. CDR3 nucleotide sequence: TGTGCCAGCAGCCAGCCGGGACTAGAAGTGCCAGATACGCAGTATTTT.

The chain recombines TRBV5-4 with TRBJ1-2; D gene unclear. Germline values: CDR1 SGHNT, CDR2 YYREEE (reference sequence). Deletions cut 0 bases from V and 3 bases from J, with 9 bases between. The CDR3 runs to 14 residues. CDR3 sequence reads: CASSLAHSDYGYTF. CDR3 nucleotide sequence: TGTGCCAGCAGCTTGGCCCACAGTGACTATGGCTACACCTTC.

This chain links TRBV30 with TRBJ1-3, with a possible D match to TRBD1 (6 bases). The germline V and J ends were trimmed by 3 bases and 2 bases, with 8 bases remaining between them. The CDR3 loop spans 13 amino acids. Looked up from germline, CDR1 is GTSNPN and CDR2 is SVGIG (reference sequence). The CDR3 here is CAWRTGAGNTIYF. In DNA, the CDR3 is TGTGCCTGGAGGACAGGCGCTGGAAACACCATATATTTT.

This chain connects TRBV19 to TRBJ2-2, with D possibly being TRBD1 or TRBD2 (5 bases each). Trimming cost V 3 bases and J 0 bases, with 8 bases left between them. This CDR3 spans 15 amino acids. CDR1 and CDR2 from the germline V gene are LNHDA and SQIVND (reference sequence). This CDR3 reads CASSIWGSNTGELFF. For the CDR3, the DNA is TGTGCCAGTAGTATCTGGGGGTCGAACACCGGGGAGCTGTTTTTT.